The clone carrying this T cell receptor (beta chain) was seen more than once but under ten times. As yet, its antigen is unknown. This entry belongs to a study of T cells in tumors after PD-1 blockade. Study findings and constraints: Clonal replacement appeared only between pre- and post-treatment samples.

Generated by immunoSEQ multiplex PCR, the TCRdb table keeps only in-frame clones and is missing some. The sample records roughly 8,000 clones, roughly 69% being singletons. This CDR3 contains 15 residues. The V gene end was trimmed by 6 bases and the J gene end by 5 bases; junction bases not matched to a gene: 5. Germline CDR1 reads WSHSY; CDR2 reads SAAADI. The rearrangement uses TRBV10-2 and TRBJ2-1, with 12 bases aligning to TRBD2. The starting material was tumor tissue, obtained after anti-PD-1 treatment. The TCR was taken from a human donor with basal cell carcinoma. CDR3 residues: CASRLGTSGHNEQFF. The CDR3 DNA follows: TGCGCCAGCAGACTCGGGACTAGCGGGCACAATGAGCAGTTCTTC.